Below, one T cell receptor (beta chain) is given with its context. Its antigen is still unknown. Unmatched junction bases numbered 7, after V lost 6 bases and J lost 4 bases. The CDR3 is made up of 14 amino acids. Germline-derived CDR1 and CDR2 are SNHLY and FYNNEI. Sample treatment: oral pan-JAK inhibitor, 5-10 mg twice daily. Alopecia areata patients provided lesional scalp punch biopsies and peripheral blood, both collected for the study. The sample is drawn from a study of CD8+ T cells in alopecia areata. Sequencing templates came from extracted RNA that was reverse transcribed into cDNA. Generated by immunoSEQ multiplex PCR, the TCRdb table keeps only in-frame clones and is missing some. The table has just under 65,000 clones, 35% to 55% seen once. The study, taken as a whole, reports: How baseline CD8+ expansion relates to response remains uncertain (there was one nonresponder). Higher clonality was seen in lesional scalp than in normal scalp, especially in alopecia totalis/universalis.

The chain is built from TRBV2 and TRBJ1-1, with 8 bases identical to TRBD1. This TCR was recovered from a human donor with alopecia areata. This specimen was CD8+ T cells sorted from blood, taken at approximately week 37, from a patient treated with tofacitinib. The chain's CDR3 is CASRETGAPTEAFF. For the CDR3, the DNA is TGTGCCAGCAGGGAGACAGGGGCGCCCACTGAAGCTTTCTTT. The variable domain in full, completed from reference TRBV2 and TRBJ1-1, reads EPEVTQTPSHQVTQMGQEVILRCVPISNHLYFYWYRQILGQKVEFLVSFYNNEISEKSEIFDDQFSVERPDGSNFTLKIRSTKLEDSAMYFCASRETGAPTEAFFGQGTRLTVV.